This TCR beta chain was identified during a study of CXCR3-negative and CXCR3-positive naive CD8 T cells. Background on the study: Summed over all libraries, TRB reads came to roughly 140 million, with about 1.5 +/- 0.3 million per library. Study-level results: More hydrophobic TRB CDR3s were found in CXCR3-positive naive cells than in CXCR3-negative naive cells. TCR interaction strength was inferred from TRB CDR3 physicochemistry, as CD5 matched across naive subsets.

CD45RO-CCR7+CD27+CD95- was the phenotype of naive CD8+ T cells. The CDR3 is 15 residues long. The germline V gene has CDR1 SGHDN and CDR2 FVKESK. Points on this clonotype: Its antigen is not identified.

UMI-labeled TRB cDNA libraries were prepared by 5' RACE. With the 5' RACE reads reprocessed, TCRdb shows one record per CDR3 protein and no DNA. Found here are 150,000 to 180,000 distinct CDR3 sequences; the top ten clones hold about 0.44%. The chain combines TRBV14 with TRBJ2-7; there is no DNA to check the TCRdb D call of TRBD1. The clonotype originates from a human donor in good health. Some clones in this sample may be carry-over from other donors' samples. Sequencing was done on a sample of naive CXCR3+ CD8+ T cells from blood. Subset here: CD45RO-CCR7+CD27+CD95- naive CD8+ T cells expressing CXCR3 (TNR3+). CDR3 sequence: CASSQGTGPFYEQYF.